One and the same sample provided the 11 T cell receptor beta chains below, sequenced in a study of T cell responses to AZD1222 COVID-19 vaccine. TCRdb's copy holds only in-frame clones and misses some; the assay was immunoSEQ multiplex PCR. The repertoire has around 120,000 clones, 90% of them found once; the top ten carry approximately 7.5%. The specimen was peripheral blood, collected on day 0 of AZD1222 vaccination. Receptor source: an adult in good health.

The CDR3: CASSFGGRVSGSTDTQYF. CDR3 in DNA: TGCGCCAGCAGCTTTGGGGGGCGCGTAAGCGGGAGCACAGATACGCAGTATTTT. The chain links TRBV5-1 to TRBJ2-3, with D perhaps matching TRBD1 or TRBD2 (6 bases each). V lost 2 bases and J 0 bases, leaving 19 bases between the germline ends. Germline CDR1 is SGHRS and CDR2 is YFSETQ. The CDR3 is 18 amino acids.

The CDR3 nucleotides read TGCGCCAGCAGGACAGGGGCCGGGGAGCTGTTTTTT. It translates to CASRTGAGELFF. The chain joins TRBV23-1 to TRBJ2-2; 8 nucleotides line up with TRBD1. TRBV23-1 is an open reading frame whose function is uncertain. Losses at the gene ends were 6 bases for V and 6 bases for J; bases not matched to a gene: 0. The CDR3 totals 12 residues.

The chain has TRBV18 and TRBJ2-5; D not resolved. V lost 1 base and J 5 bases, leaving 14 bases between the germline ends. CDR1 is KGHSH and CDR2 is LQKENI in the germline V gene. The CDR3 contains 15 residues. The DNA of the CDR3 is TGTGCCAGCTCACCACGATTAGTGGGGAAGGAGACCCAGTACTTC. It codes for CASSPRLVGKETQYF.

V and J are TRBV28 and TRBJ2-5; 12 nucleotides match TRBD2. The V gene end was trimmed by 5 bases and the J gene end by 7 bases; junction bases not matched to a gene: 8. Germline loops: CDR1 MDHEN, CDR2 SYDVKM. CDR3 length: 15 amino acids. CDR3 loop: CASSRGTSGQRTQYF. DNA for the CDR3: TGTGCCAGCAGTCGTGGGACTAGCGGGCAGCGGACCCAGTACTTC.

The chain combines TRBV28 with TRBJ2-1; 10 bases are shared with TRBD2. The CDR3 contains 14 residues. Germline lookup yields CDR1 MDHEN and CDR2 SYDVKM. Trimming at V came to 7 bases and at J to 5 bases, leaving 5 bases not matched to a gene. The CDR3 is CASTSSGRNNEQFF. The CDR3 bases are TGTGCCAGCACATCTAGCGGGAGAAACAATGAGCAGTTCTTC.

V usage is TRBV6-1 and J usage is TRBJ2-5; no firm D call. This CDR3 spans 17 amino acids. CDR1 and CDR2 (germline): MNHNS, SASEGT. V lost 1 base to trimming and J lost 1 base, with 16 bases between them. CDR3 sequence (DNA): TGTGCCAGCAGTGAAGAATTGGTCGAGGCGACCCAAGAGACCCAGTACTTC. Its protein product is CASSEELVEATQETQYF.

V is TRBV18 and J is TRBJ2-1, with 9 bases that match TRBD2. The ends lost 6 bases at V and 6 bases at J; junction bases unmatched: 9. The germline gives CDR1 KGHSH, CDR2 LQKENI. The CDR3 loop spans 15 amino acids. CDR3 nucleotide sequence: TGTGCCAGCTCTCCTCTAGCGGGACGGGCCAATGAGCAGTTCTTC. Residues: CASSPLAGRANEQFF. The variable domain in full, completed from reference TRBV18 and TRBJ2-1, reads NAGVMQNPRHLVRRRGQEARLRCSPMKGHSHVYWYRQLPEEGLKFMVYLQKENIIDESGMPKERFSAEFPKEGPSILRIQQVVRGDSAAYFCASSPLAGRANEQFFGPGTRLTVL.

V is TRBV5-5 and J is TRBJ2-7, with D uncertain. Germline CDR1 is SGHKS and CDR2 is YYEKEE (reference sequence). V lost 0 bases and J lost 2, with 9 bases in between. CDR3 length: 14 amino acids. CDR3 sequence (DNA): TGTGCCAGCAGCTTGGAAGCCAGGCCCTACGAGCAGTACTTC. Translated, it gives CASSLEARPYEQYF.

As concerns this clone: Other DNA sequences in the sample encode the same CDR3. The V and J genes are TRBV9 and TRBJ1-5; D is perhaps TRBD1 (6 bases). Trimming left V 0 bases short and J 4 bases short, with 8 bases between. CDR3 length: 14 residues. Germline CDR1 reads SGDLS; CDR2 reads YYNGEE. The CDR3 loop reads CASSVGGANQPQHF. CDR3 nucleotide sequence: TGTGCCAGCAGCGTAGGGGGGGCGAATCAGCCCCAGCATTTT.

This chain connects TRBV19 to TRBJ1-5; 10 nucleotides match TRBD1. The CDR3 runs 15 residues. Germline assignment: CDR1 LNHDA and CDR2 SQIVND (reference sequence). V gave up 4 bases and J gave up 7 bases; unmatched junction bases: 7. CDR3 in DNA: TGTGCCAGTAGTACCAGGGGGACAGGGGTCCAGCCCCAGCATTTT. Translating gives CASSTRGTGVQPQHF.

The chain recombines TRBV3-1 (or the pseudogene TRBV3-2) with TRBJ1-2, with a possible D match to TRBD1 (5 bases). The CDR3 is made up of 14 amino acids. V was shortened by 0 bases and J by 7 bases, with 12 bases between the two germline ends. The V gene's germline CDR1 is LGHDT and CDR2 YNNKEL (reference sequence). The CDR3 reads CASSQDKGTSGYTF. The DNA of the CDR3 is TGTGCCAGCAGCCAAGATAAAGGGACTAGTGGCTACACCTTC.